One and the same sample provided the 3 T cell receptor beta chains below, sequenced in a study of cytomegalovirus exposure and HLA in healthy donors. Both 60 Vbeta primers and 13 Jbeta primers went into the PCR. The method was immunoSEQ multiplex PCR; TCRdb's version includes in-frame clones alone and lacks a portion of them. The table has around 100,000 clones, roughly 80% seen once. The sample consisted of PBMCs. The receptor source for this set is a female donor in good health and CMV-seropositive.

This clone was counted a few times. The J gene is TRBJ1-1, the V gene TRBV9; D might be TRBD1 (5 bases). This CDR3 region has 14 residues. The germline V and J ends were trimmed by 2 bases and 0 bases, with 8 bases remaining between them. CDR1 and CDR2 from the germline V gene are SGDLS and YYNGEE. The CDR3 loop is CASSVDSLNTEAFF. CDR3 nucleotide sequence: TGTGCCAGCAGCGTCGACAGCCTGAACACTGAAGCTTTCTTT.

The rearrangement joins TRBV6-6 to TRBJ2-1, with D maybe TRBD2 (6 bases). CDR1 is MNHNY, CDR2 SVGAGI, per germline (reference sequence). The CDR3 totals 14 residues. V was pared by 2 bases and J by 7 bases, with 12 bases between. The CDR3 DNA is TGTGCCAGCAGTTACCCGTCCCGGGAGAATGAGCAGTTCTTC. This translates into CASSYPSRENEQFF.

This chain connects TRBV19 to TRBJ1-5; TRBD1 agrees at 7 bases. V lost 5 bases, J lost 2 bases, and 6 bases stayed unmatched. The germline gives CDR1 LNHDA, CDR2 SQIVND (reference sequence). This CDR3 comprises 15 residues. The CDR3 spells CASSSSTGGNQPQHF. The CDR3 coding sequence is TGTGCCAGTAGTTCGAGCACAGGGGGCAATCAGCCCCAGCATTTT.